Shown below are 3 T cell receptor beta chains from a single sample sequenced in a study of cytomegalovirus exposure and HLA in healthy donors (dated by TCRdb to about 2017). Library generation was performed with the immunoSEQ multiplex PCR assay. The multiplex PCR relied on a mix of 60 forward primers for TCR Vbeta segments and 13 reverse primers for TCR Jbeta segments. TCRdb re-hosts the immuneACCESS table, in-frame sequences only. Its copies lack some clones; in the studies checked, an unresolved V gene accounts for under half of them, and the cause for the rest is not known. The sample data list some 180,000 clones, and about 10% of these were observed just once. Clones ranked in the top ten supply approximately 1.5% of the sample. Sequenced material: PBMCs. The receptors were sampled from a woman in her 30s in good health and CMV-seropositive.

This clone has more than one count but fewer than ten. The V gene is TRBV10-1, the J gene TRBJ2-4, with 7 bases identical to TRBD1. The V gene end was trimmed by 2 bases and the J gene end by 9 bases; junction bases not matched to a gene: 4. Germline V CDR1 and CDR2: WNHNN, SYGVQD (reference sequence). The CDR3 consists of 13 residues. DNA of the CDR3: TGCGCCAGCAGTGAGGAGACAGGGAGCATTCAGTACTTC. Amino acid sequence: CASSEETGSIQYF.

This clone was seen a handful of times. The rearrangement joins TRBV5-8 to TRBJ2-3, with 7 bases fitting TRBD2. The CDR3 spans 15 residues. J lost 0 bases, V lost 2 bases, and 3 bases had no gene match. Germline V lookup: CDR1 SGHTS, CDR2 YDEGEE. CDR3 loop: CASSFLAASTDTQYF. The CDR3 DNA is TGTGCCAGCAGCTTTCTAGCGGCCAGCACAGATACGCAGTATTTT.

This chain uses TRBV5-1 with TRBJ1-4; weak D call: TRBD1 (6 bases). With 2 bases removed from V and 0 bases from J, the gap between germline ends came to 8 bases. The CDR3 spans 15 residues. The V gene's germline CDR1 is SGHRS and CDR2 YFSETQ. CDR3 nucleotides: TGCGCCAGCAGCTTTACAGGGACAACTAATGAAAAACTGTTTTTT. It encodes CASSFTGTTNEKLFF.